This T cell receptor beta chain was recovered during a study of Graves' ophthalmopathy and Graves' hyperthyroidism. Study-level results: Most clonotypes expanded in thyroid above 0.001 frequency were present in blood too.

RNA transcripts were the template, and TCR beta CDR3 regions were amplified from them. Following a first-round RT-PCR that used HTBI primers, a second-round multiplex PCR was carried out. MiXCR, applied by TCRdb to the multiplex PCR reads, yields one record per CDR3 protein. The sample gives around 1,200,000 distinct CDR3 sequences, 36% of which show up once; 11% is in the top ten. Notes on this clonotype: Its antigen is undetermined.

Germline CDR1 reads LGHNT; CDR2 reads FRNRAP. This CDR3 region has 16 residues. With 3 bases clipped from V and 8 bases from J, the junction kept 14 bases outside the gene matches. Sequences were obtained from peripheral blood or thyroid tissue (not recorded which). This clonotype was obtained from an adult man with Graves' hyperthyroidism. The chain is built from TRBV12-5 and TRBJ1-2, with 8 nucleotides matching TRBD1. The CDR3 sequence is CASGLILTGGSEGYTF. DNA for the CDR3: TGTGCTAGTGGTTTAATTTTAACAGGGGGGTCCGAGGGCTACACCTTC.